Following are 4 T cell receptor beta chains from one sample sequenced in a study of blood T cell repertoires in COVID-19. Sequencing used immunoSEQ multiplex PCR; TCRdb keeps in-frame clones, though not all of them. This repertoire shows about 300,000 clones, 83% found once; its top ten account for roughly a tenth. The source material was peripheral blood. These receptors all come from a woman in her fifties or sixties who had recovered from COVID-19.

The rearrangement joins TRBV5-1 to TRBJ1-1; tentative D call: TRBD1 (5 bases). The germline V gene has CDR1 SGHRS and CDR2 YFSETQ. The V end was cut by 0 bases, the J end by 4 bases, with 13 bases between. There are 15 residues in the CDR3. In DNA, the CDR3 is TGCGCCAGCAGCTTGGGGGTCAGGGTGGGCACTGAAGCTTTCTTT. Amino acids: CASSLGVRVGTEAFF.

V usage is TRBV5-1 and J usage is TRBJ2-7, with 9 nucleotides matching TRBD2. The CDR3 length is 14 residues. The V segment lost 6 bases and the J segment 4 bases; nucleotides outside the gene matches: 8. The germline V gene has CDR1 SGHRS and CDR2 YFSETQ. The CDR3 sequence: CASTSGGGGYEQYF. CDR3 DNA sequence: TGCGCCAGCACCTCCGGCGGGGGGGGTTACGAGCAGTACTTC. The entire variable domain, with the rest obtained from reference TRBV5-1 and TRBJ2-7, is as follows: KAGVTQTPRYLIKTRGQQVTLSCSPISGHRSVSWYQQTPGQGLQFLFEYFSETQRNKGNFPGRFSGRQFSNSRSEMNVSTLELGDSALYLCASTSGGGGYEQYFGPGTRLTVT.

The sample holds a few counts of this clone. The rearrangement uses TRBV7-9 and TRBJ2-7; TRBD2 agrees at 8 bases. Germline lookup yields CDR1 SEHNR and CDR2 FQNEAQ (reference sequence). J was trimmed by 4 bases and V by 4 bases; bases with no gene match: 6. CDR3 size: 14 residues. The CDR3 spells CASSSGTRQYEQYF. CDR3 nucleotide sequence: TGTGCCAGCAGCTCCGGGACTAGACAATACGAGCAGTACTTC.

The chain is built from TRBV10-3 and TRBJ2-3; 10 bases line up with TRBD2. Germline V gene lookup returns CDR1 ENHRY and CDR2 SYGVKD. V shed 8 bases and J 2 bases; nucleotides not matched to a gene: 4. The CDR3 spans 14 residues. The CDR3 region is CAIGLADITDTQYF. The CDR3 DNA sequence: TGTGCCATCGGACTAGCGGATATCACAGATACGCAGTATTTT.